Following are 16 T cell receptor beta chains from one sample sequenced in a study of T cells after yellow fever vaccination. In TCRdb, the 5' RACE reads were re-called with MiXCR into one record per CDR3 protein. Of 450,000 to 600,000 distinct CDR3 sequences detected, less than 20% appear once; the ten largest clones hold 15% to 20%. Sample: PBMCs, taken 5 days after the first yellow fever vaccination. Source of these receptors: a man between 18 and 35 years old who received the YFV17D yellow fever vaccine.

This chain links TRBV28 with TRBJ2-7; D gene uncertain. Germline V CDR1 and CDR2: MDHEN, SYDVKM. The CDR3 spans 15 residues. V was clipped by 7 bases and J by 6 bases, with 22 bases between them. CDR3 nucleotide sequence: TGTGCCAGCACTGGAGACGGGTACCCACATAGCGAGCAGTACGTC. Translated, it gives CASTGDGYPHSEQYV.

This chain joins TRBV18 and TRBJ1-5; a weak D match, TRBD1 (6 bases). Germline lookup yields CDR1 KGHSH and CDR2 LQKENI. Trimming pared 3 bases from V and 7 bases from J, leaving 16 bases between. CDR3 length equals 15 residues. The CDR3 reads CASSPISGGSQPQHF. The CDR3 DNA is TGTGCCAGCTCACCCATCTCTGGGGGCAGCCAGCCCCAGCATTTT.

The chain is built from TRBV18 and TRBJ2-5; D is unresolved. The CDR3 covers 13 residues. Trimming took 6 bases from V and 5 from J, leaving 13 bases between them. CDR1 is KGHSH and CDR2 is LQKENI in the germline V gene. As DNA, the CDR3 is TGTGCCAGCTCGACGAGGAGAATGGAGACCCAGTACTTC. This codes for CASSTRRMETQYF.

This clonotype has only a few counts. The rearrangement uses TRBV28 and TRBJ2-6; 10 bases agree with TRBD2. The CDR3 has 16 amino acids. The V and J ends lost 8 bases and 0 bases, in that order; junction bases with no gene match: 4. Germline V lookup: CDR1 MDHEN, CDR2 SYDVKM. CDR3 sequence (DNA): TGTGCCAGCGGGCTAGCGGGGGCCTCTGGGGCCAACGTCCTGACTTTC. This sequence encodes CASGLAGASGANVLTF.

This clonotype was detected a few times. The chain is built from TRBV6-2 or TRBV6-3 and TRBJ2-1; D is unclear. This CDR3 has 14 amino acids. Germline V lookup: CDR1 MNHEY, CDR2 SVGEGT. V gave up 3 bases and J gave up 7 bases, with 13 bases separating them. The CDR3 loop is CASSYRGPGNEQFF. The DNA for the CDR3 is TGTGCCAGCAGTTATCGCGGACCCGGAAATGAGCAGTTCTTC.

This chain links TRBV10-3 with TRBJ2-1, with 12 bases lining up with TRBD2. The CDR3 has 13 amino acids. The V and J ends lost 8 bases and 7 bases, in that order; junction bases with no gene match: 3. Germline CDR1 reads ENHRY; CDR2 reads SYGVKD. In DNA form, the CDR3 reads TGTGCCATCTTACTAGCGGGGGGAAATGAGCAGTTCTTC. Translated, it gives CAILLAGGNEQFF.

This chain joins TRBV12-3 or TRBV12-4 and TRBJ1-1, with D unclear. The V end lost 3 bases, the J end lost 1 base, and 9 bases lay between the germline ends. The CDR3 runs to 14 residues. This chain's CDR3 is CASSFRHRNTEAFF. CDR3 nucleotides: TGTGCCAGCAGTTTCCGACATAGGAACACTGAAGCTTTCTTT.

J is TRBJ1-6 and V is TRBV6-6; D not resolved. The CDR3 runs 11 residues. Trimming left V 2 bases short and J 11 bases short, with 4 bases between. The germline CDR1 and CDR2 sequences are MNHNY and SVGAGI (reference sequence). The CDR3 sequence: CASSYGAPLHF. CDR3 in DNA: TGTGCCAGCAGTTACGGAGCACCCCTCCACTTT.

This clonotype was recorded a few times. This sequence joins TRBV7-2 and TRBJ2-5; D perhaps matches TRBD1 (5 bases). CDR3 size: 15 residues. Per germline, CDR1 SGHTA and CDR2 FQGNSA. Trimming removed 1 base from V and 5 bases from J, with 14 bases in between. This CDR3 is CASSLGTGALETQYF. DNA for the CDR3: TGTGCCAGCAGCTTAGGAACTGGGGCTTTGGAGACCCAGTACTTC.

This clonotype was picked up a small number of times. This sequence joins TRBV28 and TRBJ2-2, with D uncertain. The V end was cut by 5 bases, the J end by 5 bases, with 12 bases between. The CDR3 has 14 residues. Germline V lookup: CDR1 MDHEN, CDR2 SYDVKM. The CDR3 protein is CASSPPQWTGELFF. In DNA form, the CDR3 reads TGTGCCAGCAGTCCCCCCCAGTGGACCGGGGAGCTGTTTTTT.

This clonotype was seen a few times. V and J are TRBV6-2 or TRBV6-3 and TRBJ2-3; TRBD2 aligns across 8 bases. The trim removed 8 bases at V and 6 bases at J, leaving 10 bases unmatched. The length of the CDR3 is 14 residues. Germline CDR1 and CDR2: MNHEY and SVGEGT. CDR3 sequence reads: CASLLRRGEDTQYF. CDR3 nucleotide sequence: TGTGCCAGCCTCCTACGGCGGGGGGAGGATACGCAGTATTTT.

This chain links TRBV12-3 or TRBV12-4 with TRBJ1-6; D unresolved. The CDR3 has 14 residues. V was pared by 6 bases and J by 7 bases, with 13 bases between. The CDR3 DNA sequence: TGTGCCAGCAGCAAATCGGCAGGCAATTCACCCCTCCACTTT. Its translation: CASSKSAGNSPLHF.

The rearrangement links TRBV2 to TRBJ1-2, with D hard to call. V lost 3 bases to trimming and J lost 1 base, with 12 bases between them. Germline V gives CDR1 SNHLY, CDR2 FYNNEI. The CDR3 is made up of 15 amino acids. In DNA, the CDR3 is TGTGCCAGCAGTGAGGAGGCAGCCAATAACTATGGCTACACCTTC. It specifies CASSEEAANNYGYTF. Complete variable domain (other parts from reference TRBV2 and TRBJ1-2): EPEVTQTPSHQVTQMGQEVILRCVPISNHLYFYWYRQILGQKVEFLVSFYNNEISEKSEIFDDQFSVERPDGSNFTLKIRSTKLEDSAMYFCASSEEAANNYGYTFGSGTRLTVV.

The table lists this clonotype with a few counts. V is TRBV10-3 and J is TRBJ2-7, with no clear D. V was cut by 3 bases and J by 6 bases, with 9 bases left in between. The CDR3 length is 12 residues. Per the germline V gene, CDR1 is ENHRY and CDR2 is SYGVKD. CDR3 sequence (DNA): TGTGCCATCAGTGAATGGGGAACCGAGCAGTACGTC. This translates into CAISEWGTEQYV.

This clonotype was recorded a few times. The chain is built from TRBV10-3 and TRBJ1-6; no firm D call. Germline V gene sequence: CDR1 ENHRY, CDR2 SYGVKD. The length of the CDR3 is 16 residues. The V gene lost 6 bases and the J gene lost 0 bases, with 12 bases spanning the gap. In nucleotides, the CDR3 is TGTGCCATCAGGAAGACACCGAGCTCCTATAATTCACCCCTCCACTTT. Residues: CAIRKTPSSYNSPLHF.

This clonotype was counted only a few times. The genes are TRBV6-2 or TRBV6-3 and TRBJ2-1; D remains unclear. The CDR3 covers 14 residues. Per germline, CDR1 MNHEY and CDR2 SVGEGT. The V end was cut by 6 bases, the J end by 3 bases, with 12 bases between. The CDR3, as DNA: TGTGCCAGCAGCCAGATAGACGGCTACAATGAGCAGTTCTTC. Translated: CASSQIDGYNEQFF.